This TCR beta chain was recovered during a study of post-analysis software for immune sequencing data. Findings and caveats of the study: TRBV5-6, TRBV5-1 and TRBV20-1 were among four or five TRBV segments more frequent in patients than controls.

Unique molecular identifiers were present in the TCR beta cDNA libraries. TCRdb re-analysed the PCR reads in MiXCR, keeping a single row per CDR3 protein. This table holds hundreds of thousands of distinct CDR3 sequences, 44% found once. This clonotype was counted between two and nine times. The antigen remains unidentified. The CDR3 is 16 amino acids. Trimming took 5 bases from V and 0 from J, leaving 19 bases between them. The germline V gene has CDR1 DFQATT and CDR2 SNEGSKA (reference sequence). The sequenced sample was blood. This chain links TRBV20-1 with TRBJ1-2, with D maybe TRBD1 (6 bases). This TCR was recovered from a girl between 5 and 17 years old with multiple sclerosis. The CDR3 protein is CSAGGGHPGPNYGYTF. As DNA, the CDR3 is TGCAGTGCTGGTGGGGGACACCCCGGACCTAACTATGGCTACACCTTC.